Following are 10 T cell receptor beta chains from one sample sequenced in a study of T cell responses to AZD1222 COVID-19 vaccine (dated by TCRdb to the early 2020s). This specimen's time point label, per the study, means: baseline before first vaccination. The method was the immunoSEQ multiplex PCR assay. TCRdb carries this immuneACCESS record with in-frame sequences only. Its versions omit some clonotypes, under half of them owing to an unresolved V gene in the studies checked, with the rest unexplained. The sample table shows fewer than 75,000 clones, and 65% to 90% are seen once. Jointly, the top ten make up roughly a fifth of the sample. The specimen comprised peripheral blood, sampled on day 0 of AZD1222 vaccination. The receptors originated from an adult in good health.

V usage is TRBV4-2 and J usage is TRBJ1-3, with 12 nucleotides matching TRBD1. Germline V CDR1 and CDR2: LGHNA, YNFKEQ. The V and J ends lost 0 bases and 3 bases, in that order; junction bases with no gene match: 9. The CDR3 has 19 residues. This CDR3 reads CASSQDPPRDRGLGNTIYF. CDR3 sequence (DNA): TGTGCCAGCAGCCAAGACCCCCCAAGGGACAGGGGGCTTGGAAACACCATATATTTT.

The chain recombines TRBV28 with TRBJ1-1, with D hard to call. The CDR3 is 11 amino acids. The ends were cut back, 2 bases at V and 4 bases at J, with 2 bases in the middle. Germline V gives CDR1 MDHEN, CDR2 SYDVKM. CDR3 in amino acids: CASSLPTEAFF. In DNA form, the CDR3 reads TGTGCCAGCAGTTTACCCACTGAAGCTTTCTTT.

V and J are TRBV9 and TRBJ1-2; possible D gene TRBD1, 5 bases. Germline lookup yields CDR1 SGDLS and CDR2 YYNGEE. CDR3 length equals 15 residues. Trimming cost V 0 bases and J 2 bases, with 11 bases left between them. The CDR3 protein is CASSVDDRTNYGYTF. CDR3 bases: TGTGCCAGCAGCGTAGATGACAGAACAAACTATGGCTACACCTTC.

The rearrangement joins TRBV5-1 to TRBJ2-7; 7 nucleotides agree with TRBD2. CDR1 is SGHRS, CDR2 YFSETQ, per germline. The CDR3 covers 15 residues. V lost 0 bases, J lost 3 bases, and 6 bases stayed unmatched. CDR3 sequence reads: CASSLETGGNYEQYF. CDR3 in DNA: TGCGCCAGCAGCTTGGAGACGGGGGGTAACTACGAGCAGTACTTC.

This chain connects TRBV3-1 (or the pseudogene TRBV3-2) to TRBJ1-2, with a possible D match to TRBD1 (6 bases). The CDR3 contains 14 residues. Looked up from germline, CDR1 is LGHDT and CDR2 is YNNKEL (reference sequence). The ends were cut back, 1 base at V and 4 bases at J, with 10 bases in the middle. Here the CDR3 reads CASSQGTVLYGYTF. In nucleotides, the CDR3 is TGTGCCAGCAGCCAAGGGACAGTCCTCTATGGCTACACCTTC.

In its sample, this clone was seen a few times. The gene calls are TRBV5-1 and TRBJ1-5, with D unclear. CDR1 is SGHRS, CDR2 YFSETQ, per germline. Between the trimmed V and J ends, which lost 0 bases and 0 bases, there was a span of 7 bases. This CDR3 has 15 amino acids. CDR3 coding DNA: TGCGCCAGCAGCTTGGGAGGGAATAGCAATCAGCCCCAGCATTTT. This sequence encodes CASSLGGNSNQPQHF.

This clone was observed a single time. The chain has TRBV7-3 and TRBJ2-3; either TRBD1 or TRBD2 may fit D (5 bases each). CDR1 is SGHTA and CDR2 is FQGTGA in the germline V gene. Between the trimmed V and J ends, which lost 1 base and 3 bases, there was a span of 20 bases. The CDR3 sequence is 18 residues long. The CDR3 protein is CASSLRPQTARVTDTQYF. CDR3 coding DNA: TGTGCCAGCAGCTTAAGGCCTCAGACAGCGAGGGTAACAGATACGCAGTATTTT.

The chain employs TRBV7-6 and TRBJ2-3; tentatively, D is TRBD1 (6 bases). The CDR3 runs to 14 residues. Germline values: CDR1 SGHVS, CDR2 FNYEAQ. V gave up 5 bases and J gave up 2 bases, with 11 bases separating them. CDR3 coding DNA: TGTGCCAGCAGCCCAAGGGACACCACAGATACGCAGTATTTT. This translates into CASSPRDTTDTQYF.

Worth noting for this clone: Other nucleotide sequences from this sample produce the same CDR3. The chain employs TRBV7-9 and TRBJ1-1, with a possible D match to TRBD1 (6 bases). V gave up 5 bases and J gave up 3 bases, with 10 bases separating them. CDR3 length: 13 residues. The germline gives CDR1 SEHNR, CDR2 FQNEAQ (reference sequence). For the CDR3, the DNA is TGTGCCAGCAGCCCCTCAGGGGACACTGAAGCTTTCTTT. It is translated as CASSPSGDTEAFF.

This sequence joins TRBV7-3 and TRBJ2-7; 7 nucleotides line up with TRBD2. Per germline, CDR1 SGHTA and CDR2 FQGTGA. The CDR3 covers 13 residues. Losses at the gene ends were 4 bases for V and 4 bases for J; bases not matched to a gene: 4. CDR3 DNA: TGTGCCAGCAGCTCCGGGGGAGGGTACGAGCAGTACTTC. Protein product: CASSSGGGYEQYF. The whole variable domain, filled in from reference TRBV7-3 and TRBJ2-7, reads GAGVSQTPSNKVTEKGKYVELRCDPISGHTALYWYRQSLGQGPEFLIYFQGTGAADDSGLPNDRFFAVRPEGSVSTLKIQRTERGDSAVYLCASSSGGGYEQYFGPGTRLTVT.